This entry lists 23 T cell receptor beta chains sequenced from one sample in a study of brain T cells in children with intractable seizures. TCRdb's copy holds only in-frame clones and misses some; the assay was immunoSEQ multiplex PCR. The sample has just under 65,000 clones, approximately 95% seen once. Sample: peripheral blood, taken at surgery. Receptors were obtained from a boy under two years old with focal cortical dysplasia and intractable seizures.

J is TRBJ2-1 and V is TRBV10-2; 10 bases are shared with TRBD2. This CDR3 has 15 residues. CDR1 is WSHSY and CDR2 is SAAADI in the germline V gene. The V gene end was trimmed by 7 bases and the J gene end by 6 bases; junction bases not matched to a gene: 9. The CDR3 loop is CASIDRTSGPNEQFF. DNA for the CDR3: TGCGCCAGCATCGACAGGACTAGCGGTCCCAATGAGCAGTTCTTC.

V gene TRBV4-1 combines with J gene TRBJ1-4, with TRBD1 matching 9 bases. CDR1 MGHRA and CDR2 YSYEKL come from the germline V gene. Trimming took 3 bases from V and 8 from J; bases not matched to a gene: 22. The CDR3 is 20 amino acids. This CDR3 reads CASSQGGGQGGSSWEEKLFF. DNA for the CDR3: TGCGCCAGCAGCCAGGGGGGGGGACAGGGAGGGTCTTCCTGGGAGGAAAAACTGTTTTTT.

This chain links TRBV20-1 with TRBJ1-2; D gene ambiguous. The CDR3 extends over 11 amino acids. Germline values: CDR1 DFQATT, CDR2 SNEGSKA (reference sequence). V lost 3 bases and J 4 bases, leaving 6 bases between the germline ends. CDR3 residues: CSARDVYGYTF. In DNA form, the CDR3 reads TGCAGTGCTAGGGACGTCTATGGCTACACCTTC.

The chain recombines TRBV7-9 with TRBJ2-1, with unresolved D. Germline V gene data show CDR1 as SEHNR and CDR2 as FQNEAQ (reference sequence). Trimming stripped 0 bases from V and 0 bases from J, with 9 bases between. There are 16 residues in the CDR3. This CDR3 is CASSLAVGSSYNEQFF. The CDR3 nucleotides read TGTGCCAGCAGCTTAGCCGTGGGAAGCTCCTACAATGAGCAGTTCTTC.

This chain connects TRBV9 to TRBJ1-1; perhaps TRBD1 as D (6 bases). The germline V gene has CDR1 SGDLS and CDR2 YYNGEE. Trimming cost V 0 bases and J 4 bases, with 25 bases left between them. The CDR3 runs to 19 residues. The CDR3 protein is CASSVGISGAGVPSTEAFF. DNA for the CDR3: TGTGCCAGCAGCGTAGGAATCTCAGGGGCAGGGGTTCCATCCACTGAAGCTTTCTTT.

In this sample, this clone turned up once. This chain connects TRBV11-2 to TRBJ2-5; 13 bases agree with TRBD2. Per the germline V gene, CDR1 is SGHAT and CDR2 is FQNNGV. The CDR3 has 17 residues. With 5 bases clipped from V and 4 bases from J, the junction kept 10 bases outside the gene matches. DNA of the CDR3: TGTGCCAGCAGCCGACGCGACCGGACTAGCGGGGGAGAGACCCAGTACTTC. Residues: CASSRRDRTSGGETQYF.

V gene TRBV5-1 combines with J gene TRBJ1-2, with D unresolved. This CDR3 comprises 15 residues. Germline loops: CDR1 SGHRS, CDR2 YFSETQ. V was pared by 2 bases and J by 3 bases, with 14 bases between. CDR3 nucleotide sequence: TGCGCCAGCAGCTTTCGACCGGAAACGGACTATGGCTACACCTTC. This gives the protein CASSFRPETDYGYTF.

The chain combines TRBV24-1 with TRBJ2-1; D unresolved. From germline, CDR1 is KGHDR and CDR2 SFDVKD. V dropped 0 bases and J dropped 9 bases, with 5 bases sitting between them. CDR3 length: 12 residues. The CDR3 DNA reads TGTGCCACCAGTGATTTGCAAATTGAGCAGTTCTTC. Translation: CATSDLQIEQFF.

The chain has TRBV20-1 and TRBJ2-3, with no clear D. CDR3 length: 14 amino acids. Trimming took off 3 bases at V and 2 bases at J, with 12 bases between the two ends. Germline V lookup: CDR1 DFQATT, CDR2 SNEGSKA (reference sequence). CDR3 loop: CSASSQLFTDTQYF. The CDR3 coding sequence is TGCAGTGCTAGTTCTCAGCTCTTCACAGATACGCAGTATTTT.

J is TRBJ1-2 and V is TRBV7-2; no definite D call. V was clipped by 1 base and J by 7 bases, with 10 bases between them. Germline V CDR1 and CDR2: SGHTA, FQGNSA. This CDR3 is 13 amino acids long. The CDR3 bases are TGTGCCAGCAGCTTAGAAGGCGGAAGTGGCTACACCTTC. It yields the protein CASSLEGGSGYTF.

The chain couples TRBV6-1 to TRBJ2-7; 8 bases match TRBD2. The ends lost 3 bases at V and 7 bases at J; junction bases unmatched: 11. The CDR3 covers 15 residues. The germline V gene encodes CDR1 MNHNS and CDR2 SASEGT. This chain's CDR3 is CASSDVTGGPGEQYF. The DNA for the CDR3 is TGTGCCAGCAGTGACGTCACGGGAGGGCCGGGAGAGCAGTACTTC.

This clone has just one count. The chain couples TRBV19 to TRBJ2-4; 8 positions match TRBD1. The CDR3 has 16 residues. The germline V gene encodes CDR1 LNHDA and CDR2 SQIVND (reference sequence). With V trimmed by 4 bases and J by 1 base, 6 bases remained unmatched. The CDR3 DNA follows: TGTGCCAGTAGTAAACGACAGGGGTCGGCCAAAAACATTCAGTACTTC. Translated: CASSKRQGSAKNIQYF.

The chain couples TRBV7-9 to TRBJ2-5; 15 positions agree with TRBD2. This CDR3 comprises 15 residues. In germline, CDR1 is SEHNR, CDR2 FQNEAQ (reference sequence). Germline trimming cut 4 bases from V and 5 bases from J; bases unmatched to any gene: 2. The CDR3 loop is CASSSGLAGGETQYF. The CDR3 DNA sequence: TGTGCCAGCAGCTCGGGACTAGCGGGAGGCGAGACCCAGTACTTC.

The chain recombines TRBV3-1 (or the pseudogene TRBV3-2) with TRBJ2-7; 7 nucleotides match TRBD2. Germline values: CDR1 LGHDT, CDR2 YNNKEL (reference sequence). This CDR3 has 16 residues. J gave up 0 bases and V 3 bases, and 8 bases lay outside the gene matches. The CDR3 sequence is CASSQIMRGSSYEQYF. The CDR3 DNA follows: TGTGCCAGCAGCCAGATAATGCGGGGGAGCTCCTACGAGCAGTACTTC.

The CDR3 region has the DNA TGTGCCAGCAGCGTAGATGGGACTAGCTTGTGGCAAGAGACCCAGTACTTC. It codes for CASSVDGTSLWQETQYF. This chain joins TRBV9 and TRBJ2-5; 9 nucleotides line up with TRBD2. Germline V gives CDR1 SGDLS, CDR2 YYNGEE. V shed 0 bases, J shed 2 bases, and the junction held 8 bases outside the gene matches. The CDR3 is made up of 17 amino acids.

V usage is TRBV7-9 and J usage is TRBJ1-1; 9 nucleotides line up with TRBD1. Germline V CDR1 and CDR2: SEHNR, FQNEAQ (reference sequence). CDR3 length equals 14 residues. J gave up 5 bases and V 5 bases, and 6 bases lay outside the gene matches. CDR3 DNA: TGTGCCAGCAGCGCAACAGGGGGCGTTACTGAAGCTTTCTTT. It specifies CASSATGGVTEAFF.

CDR3 residues: CASSSDGLAGGPGETQYF. The CDR3 nucleotides read TGCGCCAGCAGCTCTGACGGACTAGCGGGGGGGCCGGGGGAGACCCAGTACTTC. The chain links TRBV5-1 to TRBJ2-5; 15 bases map to TRBD2. CDR3 size: 18 residues. V lost 3 bases, J lost 5 bases, and 11 bases stayed unmatched. Germline V gives CDR1 SGHRS, CDR2 YFSETQ.

This chain connects TRBV10-3 to TRBJ1-5; 7 bases are shared with TRBD1. The J segment lost 4 bases and the V segment lost 4 bases, leaving 4 bases of the junction unmatched. From germline, CDR1 is ENHRY and CDR2 SYGVKD. This CDR3 has 14 amino acids. The CDR3 sequence is CAISGDRVNQPQHF. The CDR3 DNA sequence: TGTGCCATCAGTGGAGACAGGGTAAATCAGCCCCAGCATTTT.

The rearrangement links TRBV4-3 to TRBJ2-5, with D possibly TRBD2 on 6 matching bases. This CDR3 region has 18 residues. With 0 bases removed from V and 5 bases from J, the gap between germline ends came to 22 bases. Germline V gives CDR1 LGHNA, CDR2 YSLEER. The CDR3 loop reads CASSQDTRETIMGETQYF. CDR3 coding DNA: TGCGCCAGCAGCCAAGATACTCGGGAGACTATCATGGGGGAGACCCAGTACTTC.

This chain connects TRBV19 to TRBJ2-1; D is undetermined. Trimming pared 5 bases from V and 4 bases from J, leaving 3 bases between. The CDR3 is 11 residues long. CDR1 is LNHDA and CDR2 is SQIVND in the germline V gene (reference sequence). The CDR3, as DNA: TGTGCCAGTAGTGAGTACAATGAGCAGTTCTTC. Protein: CASSEYNEQFF.

The chain couples TRBV7-9 to TRBJ1-4; 8 bases are a match to TRBD1. The germline V gene has CDR1 SEHNR and CDR2 FQNEAQ (reference sequence). The CDR3 has 16 amino acids. Losses at the gene ends were 4 bases for V and 9 bases for J; bases not matched to a gene: 13. CDR3 in DNA: TGTGCCAGCAGCTCACTCGGACAGGGAAACCCTCAAAAACTGTTTTTT. Amino acid sequence: CASSSLGQGNPQKLFF.

The V gene is TRBV19, the J gene TRBJ2-5; tentatively, D is TRBD1 or TRBD2 (6 bases each). Trimming cost V 3 bases and J 2 bases, with 16 bases left between them. Germline lookup yields CDR1 LNHDA and CDR2 SQIVND (reference sequence). The CDR3 runs 16 residues. The CDR3 protein is CASSIKGGPPQETQYF. The DNA of the CDR3 is TGTGCCAGTAGTATTAAGGGGGGCCCACCTCAAGAGACCCAGTACTTC.

The chain links TRBV7-2 to TRBJ1-6; no definite D call. The CDR3 totals 16 residues. V lost 3 bases to trimming and J lost 5 bases, with 14 bases between them. The germline V gene has CDR1 SGHTA and CDR2 FQGNSA. The CDR3 DNA reads as TGTGCCAGCAGCTTGTTTCCGGGCCTTGATAATTCACCCCTCCACTTT. The encoded protein is CASSLFPGLDNSPLHF.